This T cell receptor beta chain was sequenced for a study of blood T cells in healthy people across ages. V lost 1 base, J lost 1 base, and 9 bases stayed unmatched. Germline CDR1 is SGHVS and CDR2 is FNYEAQ. The length of the CDR3 is 17 residues. In its sample, this clonotype was seen many times. Sample-barcoded 5' priming and a J-beta primer mix drove a second PCR of roughly 6 to 12 cycles. TCRdb reprocessed the 5' RACE reads with MiXCR, giving one entry per CDR3 protein. The sample contains about 930,000 distinct CDR3 sequences, under 35% of which appear only once. The same data also went into a second study, on T cells of mothers and their children.

The sequence derives from a woman in her 40s in good health. The chain employs TRBV7-6 and TRBJ1-2; 7 positions match TRBD1. The sequencing input was blood. CDR3 coding DNA: TGTGCCAGCAGCTTAGAAGTAAAGGGGGCCGGTAACTATGGCTACACCTTC. This codes for CASSLEVKGAGNYGYTF.